Below are 26 T cell receptor beta chains sequenced from a single sample in a study of early T cells in non-severe SARS-CoV-2 infection (TCRdb year 2021). The library was generated by 5' RACE. Reads for this sample came from a NextSeq 500. TCRdb redid the processing of the public reads, applying fastp at Q25 and MiXCR, and retained in-frame beta chains. For every CDR3 protein sequence, its rows merge into one entry that carries the most common genes and DNA. The sample table holds about 42,000 distinct CDR3 sequences, of which less than 8.5% were seen once. Roughly 5.1% of the sample comes from the top ten. Sequencing used whole blood. These TCRs come from an adult who was a healthcare worker with PCR-confirmed SARS-CoV-2 infection or an uninfected control (not recorded which).

This clonotype was recorded at least ten times. The DNA for the CDR3 is TGTGCCAGCAGCGGAGTCTTGGAAAAACTGTTTTTT. Translated, it gives CASSGVLEKLFF. V and J are TRBV7-6 and TRBJ1-4; D is uncertain. This CDR3 spans 12 amino acids. V shed 5 bases and J shed 8 bases, with 9 bases lying between them. The germline V gene encodes CDR1 SGHVS and CDR2 FNYEAQ.

The gene calls are TRBV29-1 and TRBJ2-4; TRBD2 matches 8 bases. V shed 7 bases, J shed 5 bases, and the junction held 10 bases outside the gene matches. Germline CDR1 reads SQVTM; CDR2 reads ANQGSEA. The CDR3 spans 14 residues. Here the CDR3 DNA reads TGCAGCGCGTCGCCGGGACTAGTCCAAAACATTCAGTACTTC. Residues: CSASPGLVQNIQYF.

Details on this clonotype: A single base separates this from a much larger clone, so it may be a read error. V and J are TRBV7-2 and TRBJ2-3; TRBD2 is a possible D gene (6 bases). The germline V and J ends were trimmed by 0 bases and 1 base, with 11 bases remaining between them. The CDR3 is 16 amino acids. The V gene's germline CDR1 is SGHTA and CDR2 FQGNSA. The chain's CDR3 is CASSLAEGPGTDTQYF. The DNA for the CDR3 is TGTGCCAGCAGCTTAGCGGAGGGCCCTGGCACAGATACGCAGTATTTT. The variable domain in full, with the rest retrieved from reference TRBV7-2 and TRBJ2-3, is GAGVSQSPSNKVTEKGKDVELRCDPISGHTALYWYRQSLGQGLEFLIYFQGNSAPDKSGLPSDRFSAERTGGSVSTLTIQRTQQEDSAVYLCASSLAEGPGTDTQYFGPGTRLTVL.

This clonotype was counted only a few times. The chain combines TRBV18 with TRBJ2-7, with D tentatively TRBD2 (6 bases). Trimming took off 0 bases at V and 3 bases at J, with 9 bases between the two ends. CDR3 length: 14 amino acids. Per the germline V gene, CDR1 is KGHSH and CDR2 is LQKENI. The chain's CDR3 is CASSPPIGSYEQYF. The CDR3 DNA follows: TGTGCCAGCTCACCACCGATCGGGAGCTACGAGCAGTACTTC.

This clonotype was seen at least ten times. J is TRBJ2-2 and V is TRBV6-6; TRBD1 agrees at 9 bases. Germline lookup yields CDR1 MNHNY and CDR2 SVGAGI (reference sequence). J lost 8 bases, V lost 4 bases, and 8 bases had no gene match. This CDR3 has 15 residues. The CDR3 spells CASSLLQGAGGELFF. The CDR3 DNA reads as TGTGCCAGCAGTTTACTACAGGGGGCTGGGGGGGAGCTGTTTTTT.

This clonotype was observed many times. The gene calls are TRBV2 and TRBJ2-3, with unresolved D. The CDR3 consists of 15 residues. V shed 6 bases and J shed 4 bases, with 17 bases lying between them. Germline assignment: CDR1 SNHLY and CDR2 FYNNEI. This CDR3 reads CASRRGRMGSDTQYF. The CDR3 coding sequence is TGTGCCAGCAGGAGAGGTCGGATGGGGTCAGATACGCAGTATTTT.

This clonotype was seen many times. The V call is TRBV7-3, the J call TRBJ2-2, with D perhaps being TRBD1 or TRBD2 (5 bases each). The germline V gene encodes CDR1 SGHTA and CDR2 FQGTGA. The CDR3 loop spans 17 amino acids. V lost 2 bases and J 5 bases, leaving 18 bases between the germline ends. The CDR3 DNA follows: TGTGCCAGCAGCTTAGGACTTACGGGGACCGCGACCGGGGAGCTGTTTTTT. It encodes CASSLGLTGTATGELFF.

The table lists this clonotype with many counts. The rearrangement uses TRBV7-6 and TRBJ2-7; D might be TRBD1 or TRBD2, each matching 5 bases. The V gene lost 5 bases and the J gene lost 7 bases, with 12 bases spanning the gap. The CDR3 is made up of 12 amino acids. The germline V gene encodes CDR1 SGHVS and CDR2 FNYEAQ. The CDR3 region has the DNA TGTGCCAGCAGCCAGGGACGTTCGGAGCAGTACTTC. Encoded protein: CASSQGRSEQYF. Drawing the rest from reference TRBV7-6 and TRBJ2-7, the complete variable domain is GAGVSQSPRYKVTKRGQDVALRCDPISGHVSLYWYRQALGQGPEFLTYFNYEAQQDKSGLPNDRFSAERPEGSISTLTIQRTEQRDSAMYRCASSQGRSEQYFGPGTRLTVT.

This chain connects TRBV25-1 to TRBJ1-2, with D hard to call. The germline V gene has CDR1 MGHDK and CDR2 SYGVNS. The CDR3 length is 13 residues. V was trimmed by 2 bases and J by 4 bases, leaving 8 bases between them. The CDR3 bases are TGTGCCAGCAGTGAAGGCGGACCCTATGGCTACACCTTC. Amino acid sequence: CASSEGGPYGYTF.

The chain is built from TRBV7-6 and TRBJ2-7; the D gene is possibly TRBD2 (5 bases). The V end lost 1 base, the J end lost 3 bases, and 7 bases lay between the germline ends. The V gene's germline CDR1 is SGHVS and CDR2 FNYEAQ. This CDR3 comprises 13 residues. DNA of the CDR3: TGTGCCAGCAGCTTAGGAGAGGGCTACGAGCAGTACTTC. Its translation is CASSLGEGYEQYF.

This clonotype was counted a few times. The chain couples TRBV19 to TRBJ2-2; 7 positions agree with TRBD1. The CDR3 consists of 14 residues. Per germline, CDR1 LNHDA and CDR2 SQIVND (reference sequence). The junction had 4 bases not matched to a gene; V was cut back by 3 bases and J by 6 bases. The CDR3 here is CASSIDRVAGELFF. CDR3 coding DNA: TGTGCCAGTAGTATCGACAGGGTGGCCGGGGAGCTGTTTTTT.

Here the CDR3 DNA reads TGTGCCAGCAGGAAGGGACTAGCGGGGGACGAGCAGTACTTC. Amino acid sequence: CASRKGLAGDEQYF. This sequence joins TRBV27 and TRBJ2-7; TRBD2 agrees at 14 bases. There are 14 residues in the CDR3. Germline V gene lookup returns CDR1 MNHEY and CDR2 SMNVEV (reference sequence). The V gene end was trimmed by 6 bases and the J gene end by 5 bases; junction bases not matched to a gene: 3.

This clonotype was observed a few times. This chain joins TRBV29-1 and TRBJ1-2; D gene ambiguous. The CDR3 extends over 16 amino acids. CDR1 is SQVTM and CDR2 is ANQGSEA in the germline V gene. The ends were cut back, 4 bases at V and 6 bases at J, with 24 bases in the middle. CDR3 nucleotides: TGCAGCGTTGCTCCCGCTTTGATCCGCGAATATAATGGCTACACCTTC. It codes for CSVAPALIREYNGYTF.

The chain couples TRBV6-1 to TRBJ2-3; TRBD1 is a possible D gene (6 bases). The CDR3 contains 16 residues. Germline V gives CDR1 MNHNS, CDR2 SASEGT. Trimming shortened V by 4 bases and J by 0 bases, and 14 bases separated the two germline ends. The CDR3: CASSGRVGASTDTQYF. In nucleotides, the CDR3 is TGTGCCAGCAGTGGGCGTGTGGGGGCTAGCACAGATACGCAGTATTTT.

Comments on this clonotype: The junction departs from germline at one end; a sequencing error may be responsible. V gene TRBV6-5 combines with J gene TRBJ1-1, with 10 bases lining up with TRBD1. Per germline, CDR1 MNHEY and CDR2 SVGAGI. The length of the CDR3 is 15 residues. The CDR3: CASSKGQGYGKEVFF. For the CDR3, the DNA is TGTGCCAGCAGTAAGGGACAGGGGTATGGTAAGGAAGTTTTCTTT.

The chain uses TRBV20-1 and TRBJ2-5; TRBD2 is a possible D gene (6 bases). Trimming pared 7 bases from V and 1 base from J, leaving 19 bases between. Germline CDR1 DFQATT, CDR2 SNEGSKA (reference sequence). This CDR3 spans 15 amino acids. The CDR3 here is CSVGGQGGLQETQYF. CDR3 DNA sequence: TGCAGTGTCGGAGGTCAGGGAGGCCTCCAAGAGACCCAGTACTTC.

This clonotype was recorded many times. The J gene is TRBJ1-3, the V gene TRBV10-2; no reliable D call. V was shortened by 7 bases and J by 0 bases, with 4 bases between the two germline ends. Germline V CDR1 and CDR2: WSHSY, SAAADI. This CDR3 spans 12 amino acids. CDR3 in DNA: TGCGCCAGCATTAGCTCTGGAAACACCATATATTTT. This gives the protein CASISSGNTIYF.

This clonotype was detected many times. The genes are TRBV20-1 and TRBJ1-1; D remains unclear. Deletions cut 5 bases from V and 0 bases from J, with 7 bases between. CDR3 size: 12 residues. Germline loops: CDR1 DFQATT, CDR2 SNEGSKA (reference sequence). The CDR3 region has the DNA TGCAGTGCTCCGCTTCTGAACACTGAAGCTTTCTTT. It yields the protein CSAPLLNTEAFF.

This clonotype was counted ten times or more. The chain has TRBV7-9 and TRBJ1-1; D ambiguous. The V gene lost 5 bases and the J gene lost 7 bases, with 8 bases spanning the gap. The CDR3 spans 11 residues. From germline, CDR1 is SEHNR and CDR2 FQNEAQ (reference sequence). The CDR3: CASSAEIEAFF. The DNA of the CDR3 is TGTGCCAGCAGCGCGGAGATTGAAGCTTTCTTT.

This clonotype was picked up many times. V is TRBV12-3 or TRBV12-4 and J is TRBJ1-5, with D unclear. Trimming removed 3 bases from V and 1 base from J, with 7 bases in between. The CDR3 loop spans 14 amino acids. The CDR3 loop is CASSLGGSNQPQHF. The CDR3 bases are TGTGCCAGCAGTTTGGGTGGGAGCAATCAGCCCCAGCATTTT.

This chain uses TRBV3-1 with TRBJ2-7, with D tentatively TRBD1 (6 bases). Germline-derived CDR1 and CDR2 are LGHDT and YNNKEL (reference sequence). V was trimmed by 0 bases and J by 2 bases, leaving 8 bases between them. The CDR3 sequence is 14 residues long. CDR3 in DNA: TGTGCCAGCAGCCAAGAAGGGACAACCTACGAGCAGTACTTC. Translated, it gives CASSQEGTTYEQYF.

The chain recombines TRBV7-9 with TRBJ2-2, with D maybe TRBD2 (5 bases). This CDR3 spans 12 amino acids. Germline V gene lookup returns CDR1 SEHNR and CDR2 FQNEAQ (reference sequence). V shed 3 bases and J shed 7 bases, with 6 bases lying between them. The CDR3 nucleotides read TGTGCCAGCAGCTTTGAGGGCGGGGAGCTGTTTTTT. Translation: CASSFEGGELFF.

This clonotype came up many times. The chain has TRBV19 and TRBJ1-5, with 7 bases aligning to TRBD1. CDR3 length: 15 residues. Unmatched junction bases numbered 8, after V lost 5 bases and J lost 4 bases. CDR1 and CDR2 from the germline V gene are LNHDA and SQIVND (reference sequence). Written as DNA, the CDR3 is TGTGCCAGTAGTTTTGACAGGGAAATTAATCAGCCCCAGCATTTT. Its protein product is CASSFDREINQPQHF.

By frequency in the sample, this clonotype is medium-sized. The V and J genes are TRBV18 and TRBJ2-7; 9 nucleotides align to TRBD1. The CDR3 is 14 amino acids. V dropped 6 bases and J dropped 4; count of bases not matched to a gene: 7. Germline V lookup: CDR1 KGHSH, CDR2 LQKENI. CDR3 loop: CASSPTDRGYEQYF. In DNA form, the CDR3 reads TGTGCCAGCTCGCCGACGGACAGGGGTTACGAGCAGTACTTC.

This clonotype has a count of ten or more. The chain links TRBV6-1 to TRBJ2-7; tentative D call: TRBD1 (6 bases). CDR1 is MNHNS and CDR2 is SASEGT in the germline V gene. The CDR3 sequence is 15 residues long. V lost 3 bases and J 2 bases, leaving 14 bases between the germline ends. DNA for the CDR3: TGTGCCAGCAGTGAGAGAGACAGGAGTACCTACGAGCAGTACTTC. Its protein is CASSERDRSTYEQYF.

The chain uses TRBV30 and TRBJ1-1; D might be TRBD1 (6 bases). The V gene lost 2 bases and the J gene lost 2 bases, with 15 bases spanning the gap. The CDR3 totals 15 residues. CDR1 and CDR2 (germline): GTSNPN, SVGIG (reference sequence). The CDR3 DNA reads TGTGCCTGGAGTTTGAGGGGGACGTCCAACACTGAAGCTTTCTTT. As protein: CAWSLRGTSNTEAFF.